What follows are 2 T cell receptor beta chains derived from one specimen sequenced in a study of shared clonotypes between healthy human individuals. Here immunoSEQ multiplex PCR was the method, and the copy in TCRdb shows in-frame clones only, minus some. This table holds about 2 million clones, 85% to 95% found once. Sequencing input: naive CD4+ T cells sorted from blood. Subset denoted: CD45RA+ positively selected. The receptor set was obtained from a man between 18 and 35 years old in good health.

The chain has TRBV10-3 and TRBJ1-4, with D tentatively TRBD1 (6 bases). The CDR3 totals 13 residues. V lost 3 bases to trimming and J lost 10 bases, with 12 bases between them. CDR1 and CDR2 (germline): ENHRY, SYGVKD. Here the CDR3 DNA reads TGTGCCATCAGTGAACAGGAGGGGGGAAAACTGTTTTTT. Protein sequence: CAISEQEGGKLFF.

Notes on this clone: Other DNA variants within this sample encode the same CDR3. The chain recombines TRBV7-9 with TRBJ1-6, with TRBD1 matching over 8 bases. In germline, CDR1 is SEHNR, CDR2 FQNEAQ (reference sequence). J was trimmed by 7 bases and V by 2 bases; bases with no gene match: 4. The CDR3 is made up of 15 amino acids. DNA for the CDR3: TGTGCCAGCAGCTTACGAGCAGGGGGCAATTCACCCCTCCACTTT. Its translation is CASSLRAGGNSPLHF.